The 15 T cell receptor beta chains in this list originate from one sample, sequenced in a study of blood T cells in healthy people across ages. Primers used in a second PCR of roughly 6 to 12 cycles were a sample-barcoded 5' primer and a J-beta primer mix. TCRdb fed the 5' RACE reads into MiXCR, producing one record per CDR3 protein. Of approximately 1,700,000 distinct CDR3 sequences listed, approximately 40% are singletons. Input material: blood. These TCRs come from a human donor in good health.

The chain joins TRBV20-1 to TRBJ2-5; D remains ambiguous. V lost 0 bases, J lost 3 bases, and 8 bases lay in between. Germline CDR1 and CDR2: DFQATT and SNEGSKA (reference sequence). The CDR3 contains 13 residues. The CDR3 DNA is TGCAGTGCTAGAGATTGGGGTGAAGAGACCCAGTACTTC. Amino acids: CSARDWGEETQYF.

This clonotype was recorded a few times. One end of the junction is discordant with germline, which a read error may explain. The chain couples TRBV20-1 to TRBJ1-2, with 10 bases identical to TRBD1. Germline V lookup: CDR1 DFQATT, CDR2 SNEGSKA (reference sequence). The CDR3 is made up of 14 amino acids. The CDR3 region is CSATAGTGVDGCTF. CDR3 nucleotide sequence: TGCAGTGCTACCGCCGGGACAGGGGTGGATGGCTGCACCTTC.

This clonotype turned up a few times. The chain recombines TRBV6-2 or TRBV6-3 with TRBJ2-1; D is perhaps TRBD2 (6 bases). With 0 bases removed from V and 3 bases from J, the gap between germline ends came to 15 bases. The CDR3 spans 17 residues. CDR1 is MNHEY, CDR2 SVGEGT, per germline. The CDR3 spells CASSYSSVGGDYNEQFF. CDR3 DNA sequence: TGTGCCAGCAGTTACTCATCCGTCGGGGGAGACTACAATGAGCAGTTCTTC.

This chain joins TRBV12-3 or TRBV12-4 and TRBJ2-3; D perhaps matches TRBD2 (5 bases). V lost 7 bases and J 6 bases, leaving 17 bases between the germline ends. This CDR3 spans 14 amino acids. The CDR3 protein is CASIKNRGLDTQYF. For the CDR3, the DNA is TGTGCCAGCATCAAGAACCGGGGTCTGGATACGCAGTATTTT.

This chain connects TRBV28 to TRBJ1-2; the D is unclear. The length of the CDR3 is 14 residues. V was cut by 4 bases and J by 4 bases, with 13 bases left in between. Germline lookup yields CDR1 MDHEN and CDR2 SYDVKM. DNA for the CDR3: TGTGCCAGCAGTTATTACGGGCTCGGCTATGGCTACACCTTC. Residues: CASSYYGLGYGYTF.

DNA for the CDR3: TGTGCCGCCGCGGGGGGCTGGAATGAGCAGTACTTC. As protein: CAAAGGWNEQYF. The V gene is TRBV28, the J gene TRBJ2-7, with 8 bases that match TRBD2. CDR3 length: 12 amino acids. Trimming removed 11 bases from V and 7 bases from J; junction bases left unmatched: 10. Germline V CDR1 and CDR2: MDHEN, SYDVKM.

This clonotype was recorded once. The rearrangement uses TRBV3-1 and TRBJ1-4, with unresolved D. This CDR3 is 14 amino acids long. Germline V gives CDR1 LGHDT, CDR2 YNNKEL (reference sequence). The ends were cut back, 4 bases at V and 0 bases at J, with 6 bases in the middle. Here the CDR3 DNA reads TGTGCCAGCAGCCGGCCTCCAACTAATGAAAAACTGTTTTTT. It is translated as CASSRPPTNEKLFF.

The V and J genes are TRBV4-3 and TRBJ2-1; 8 bases match TRBD2. V trimming: 2 bases; J trimming: 9 bases; junction bases outside the gene matches: 15. Germline CDR1 LGHNA, CDR2 YSLEER. The CDR3 is 17 residues long. CDR3 in DNA: TGCGCCAGCAGCCAAATACCCTCGGTAGCGGGGTTCTTTGAGCAGTTCTTC. This encodes CASSQIPSVAGFFEQFF.

This clonotype has just a few counts. The J gene is TRBJ1-4, the V gene TRBV20-1; D gene unclear. Germline assignment: CDR1 DFQATT and CDR2 SNEGSKA (reference sequence). Deletions cut 5 bases from V and 0 bases from J, with 10 bases between. The CDR3 covers 14 residues. Written as DNA, the CDR3 is TGCAGTGCTGGCCATACTGCAACTAATGAAAAACTGTTTTTT. Translation: CSAGHTATNEKLFF.

Comments on this clonotype: The junction does not match germline at one end; this may be a read error. V usage is TRBV10-3 and J usage is TRBJ2-7, with TRBD2 identical over 16 bases. There are 18 residues in the CDR3. Germline CDR1 reads ENHRY; CDR2 reads SYGVKD. The CDR3 DNA sequence: TGTGCCATCAGTAGTCCAACCGGGACTAGCGGGGGGGGCTACGAGCAGGACTTC. Translation gives CAISSPTGTSGGGYEQDF.

Worth noting for this clonotype: Compared with germline, one end of the junction differs, possibly owing to a read error. The chain is built from TRBV5-6 and TRBJ1-2; TRBD1 agrees at 7 bases. This CDR3 spans 15 amino acids. Germline V gene lookup returns CDR1 SGHDT and CDR2 YYEEEE. The CDR3 is CASSRTRGEYYGYTF. CDR3 nucleotide sequence: TGTGCCAGCAGCCGGACCAGGGGGGAGTACTACGGCTACACCTTC.

V and J are TRBV12-3 or TRBV12-4 and TRBJ2-5, with 10 bases matching TRBD2. There are 16 residues in the CDR3. J lost 2 bases, V lost 4 bases, and 7 bases had no gene match. The CDR3 region is CASSSSRTSGQETQYF. The CDR3 DNA follows: TGTGCCAGCAGTTCATCTCGGACTAGCGGACAAGAGACCCAGTACTTC.

J is TRBJ1-2 and V is TRBV12-3 or TRBV12-4; a possible D gene is TRBD1 (5 bases). This CDR3 spans 13 amino acids. V gave up 6 bases and J gave up 8 bases, with 16 bases separating them. CDR3 amino acids: CASSLRGPLGYTF. Here the CDR3 DNA reads TGTGCCAGCAGCCTCCGGGGCCCCTTGGGCTACACCTTC.

This chain uses TRBV7-9 with TRBJ2-3; maybe TRBD1 (6 bases). CDR1 SEHNR and CDR2 FQNEAQ come from the germline V gene (reference sequence). The CDR3 totals 15 residues. The germline V and J ends were trimmed by 4 bases and 0 bases, with 11 bases remaining between them. Here the CDR3 DNA reads TGTGCCAGCAGCTACGGACAGTATAGCACAGATACGCAGTATTTT. Translation: CASSYGQYSTDTQYF.

This clonotype occurred a few times. CDR3 in DNA: TGTGCCAGCAGTCCTACGATCCTTGTCGCCGCCTACGAGCAGTACTTC. Translating gives CASSPTILVAAYEQYF. This chain uses TRBV27 with TRBJ2-7; no firm D call. CDR1 and CDR2 (germline): MNHEY, SMNVEV (reference sequence). The germline V and J ends were trimmed by 5 bases and 2 bases, with 19 bases remaining between them. The CDR3 totals 16 residues.